This T cell receptor (beta chain) was observed in a study of somatic mutations in cytotoxic T cells in rheumatoid arthritis. Germline V CDR1 and CDR2: MGHRA, YSYEKL. Trimming shortened V by 0 bases and J by 8 bases, and 14 bases separated the two germline ends. This CDR3 has 15 amino acids. Data came from immunoSEQ multiplex PCR; TCRdb stores just in-frame clones and leaves some out. The data contain tens of thousands of clones, 75% to 85% of them singletons. The gene calls are TRBV4-1 and TRBJ1-5; unclear D gene. Sample: CD8+ T cells sorted from blood. The sequence came from an adult with rheumatoid arthritis. This CDR3 is CASSQEGRITEPQHF. The DNA of the CDR3 is TGCGCCAGCAGCCAAGAAGGGAGGATCACGGAGCCCCAGCATTTT.